The source of this TCR beta chain is a study of siplizumab effects on memory and regulatory T cells. Broader study findings: The naive T cell population seemed more diverse than memory cells and seemed a major contributor to the alloresponse. On average, about 72% of mappable alloreactive CD4+ clones were Treg-derived under siplizumab, against 26.9% in controls. Alloreactive sequences from unstimulated CD4+ memory cells fell significantly with siplizumab.

The germline gives CDR1 SEHNR, CDR2 FQNEAQ (reference sequence). This CDR3 has 15 residues. V lost 4 bases, J lost 6 bases, and 16 bases lay in between. Profiling relied on immunoSEQ multiplex PCR, and the TCRdb table lists in-frame clones only, not all of them. The repertoire has around 95,000 clones, approximately 94% of them found once; the top ten carry 1% to 1.5%. With respect to this clone: The antigen is unknown.

Sequencing was done on a sample of non-Treg CD4+ T cells sorted from blood. This chain connects TRBV7-9 to TRBJ2-1; TRBD1 or TRBD2 may be the D gene (5 bases each). The sequence was collected from a human donor in good health. CDR3 coding DNA: TGTGCCAGCAGCTCCGCGGTCTTCGGGGCCAATGAGCAGTTCTTC. This codes for CASSSAVFGANEQFF.